This entry lists 25 T cell receptor beta chains sequenced from one sample in a study of control samples from healthy donors and cancer patients. Libraries were prepared by immunoSEQ multiplex PCR; TCRdb keeps only in-frame clonotypes and omits some of them. Of some 79,000 clones in the sample, about 90% were seen once. The source material was blood. The receptors were gathered from a woman aged 45-65 years in good health.

Here the CDR3 reads CASSSEKSTDTQYF. CDR3 nucleotides: TGCGCCAGCAGCAGCGAGAAAAGCACAGATACGCAGTATTTT. The chain uses TRBV5-1 and TRBJ2-3; unclear D gene. Germline loops: CDR1 SGHRS, CDR2 YFSETQ. The CDR3 is made up of 14 amino acids. V shed 4 bases and J shed 0 bases, with 9 bases lying between them.

The gene calls are TRBV7-3 and TRBJ2-3, with D hard to call. This CDR3 contains 14 residues. V shed 5 bases and J shed 0 bases, with 9 bases lying between them. CDR1 is SGHTA, CDR2 FQGTGA, per germline. The CDR3, as DNA: TGTGCCAGCAGCCCCCGGATTAGCACAGATACGCAGTATTTT. Translating gives CASSPRISTDTQYF.

This chain joins TRBV5-1 and TRBJ1-1, with a possible D match to TRBD1 (6 bases). CDR3 length equals 15 residues. V gave up 4 bases and J gave up 4 bases, with 17 bases separating them. The germline CDR1 and CDR2 sequences are SGHRS and YFSETQ. The CDR3 is CASSPKAGDGTEAFF. Here the CDR3 DNA reads TGCGCCAGCAGCCCCAAAGCAGGGGACGGCACTGAAGCTTTCTTT.

The chain links TRBV18 to TRBJ2-7, with 14 nucleotides matching TRBD2. J lost 3 bases, V lost 3 bases, and 19 bases had no gene match. Germline CDR1 reads KGHSH; CDR2 reads LQKENI. The CDR3 length is 21 residues. This CDR3 is CASSPLGRSWTSGRPGYEQYF. The CDR3 bases are TGTGCCAGCTCACCCCTGGGCAGGTCGTGGACTAGCGGGAGGCCTGGCTACGAGCAGTACTTC.

J is TRBJ2-3 and V is TRBV27; no clear D gene. This CDR3 is 13 amino acids long. Trimming left V 8 bases short and J 4 bases short, with 13 bases between. The germline CDR1 and CDR2 sequences are MNHEY and SMNVEV (reference sequence). The CDR3 coding sequence is TGTGCCAGCGGTACCAGCCGTCCAGATACGCAGTATTTT. Protein sequence: CASGTSRPDTQYF.

The chain's CDR3 is CASSSWGPNEKLFF. The CDR3, as DNA: TGTGCCAGCAGCTCCTGGGGCCCTAATGAAAAACTGTTTTTT. V is TRBV7-8 and J is TRBJ1-4; possibly TRBD1 for D (5 bases). Trimming pared 4 bases from V and 3 bases from J, leaving 9 bases between. The length of the CDR3 is 14 residues. Germline V CDR1 and CDR2: SGHVS, FQNEAQ. The full variable domain, its missing parts supplied by reference TRBV7-8 and TRBJ1-4, is GAGVSQSPRYKVAKRGQDVALRCDPISGHVSLFWYQQALGQGPEFLTYFQNEAQLDKSGLPSDRFFAERPEGSVSTLKIQRTQQEDSAVYLCASSSWGPNEKLFFGSGTQLSVL.

The chain employs TRBV5-1 and TRBJ1-1; D gene uncertain. The CDR3 is 11 amino acids. Germline lookup yields CDR1 SGHRS and CDR2 YFSETQ. V lost 5 bases to trimming and J lost 4 bases, with 6 bases between them. CDR3 sequence reads: CASRMSTEAFF. The CDR3 DNA follows: TGCGCCAGCAGGATGAGCACTGAAGCTTTCTTT.

The chain employs TRBV19 and TRBJ2-1, with TRBD2 identical over 8 bases. Unmatched junction bases numbered 7, after V lost 4 bases and J lost 8 bases. The CDR3 contains 14 residues. Germline CDR1 and CDR2: LNHDA and SQIVND (reference sequence). CDR3 protein: CASSRSGGGDEQFF. For the CDR3, the DNA is TGTGCCAGTAGTAGGTCGGGAGGGGGAGATGAGCAGTTCTTC. The full variable domain, its missing parts supplied by reference TRBV19 and TRBJ2-1, is DGGITQSPKYLFRKEGQNVTLSCEQNLNHDAMYWYRQDPGQGLRLIYYSQIVNDFQKGDIAEGYSVSREKKESFPLTVTSAQKNPTAFYLCASSRSGGGDEQFFGPGTRLTVL.

The chain uses TRBV25-1 and TRBJ1-6; no reliable D call. CDR3 length: 16 amino acids. V lost 7 bases, J lost 5 bases, and 18 bases lay in between. The germline gives CDR1 MGHDK, CDR2 SYGVNS. In DNA, the CDR3 is TGTGCCAGCATAGCAAAGCCCCCCAGGAATAATTCACCCCTCCACTTT. Translating gives CASIAKPPRNNSPLHF.

The chain carries TRBV11-2 and TRBJ1-1; the D gene is possibly TRBD1 (6 bases). CDR1 SGHAT and CDR2 FQNNGV come from the germline V gene. This CDR3 spans 15 amino acids. Trimming removed 4 bases from V and 0 bases from J, with 12 bases in between. CDR3 sequence (DNA): TGTGCCAGCAGCTCCCGGACAGAGATGAACACTGAAGCTTTCTTT. Encoded protein: CASSSRTEMNTEAFF. The variable domain in full, completed from reference TRBV11-2 and TRBJ1-1, reads EAGVAQSPRYKIIEKRQSVAFWCNPISGHATLYWYQQILGQGPKLLIQFQNNGVVDDSQLPKDRFSAERLKGVDSTLKIQPAKLEDSAVYLCASSSRTEMNTEAFFGQGTRLTVV.

The V and J genes are TRBV5-1 and TRBJ1-4; weak D call: TRBD1 (6 bases). The CDR3 extends over 15 amino acids. Germline lookup yields CDR1 SGHRS and CDR2 YFSETQ. The V end lost 2 bases, the J end lost 3 bases, and 11 bases lay between the germline ends. The CDR3 is CASSFQGHPNEKLFF. CDR3 in DNA: TGCGCCAGCAGCTTTCAGGGACATCCTAATGAAAAACTGTTTTTT.

CDR3 in DNA: TGTGCCAGCAGCCGAACGGGACAGTGGGGGACACTAGCCAAAAACATTCAGTACTTC. Translation gives CASSRTGQWGTLAKNIQYF. The rearrangement links TRBV2 to TRBJ2-4; 7 bases fit TRBD1. The V and J ends lost 6 bases and 0 bases, in that order; junction bases with no gene match: 17. Germline V gives CDR1 SNHLY, CDR2 FYNNEI. The CDR3 is 19 amino acids. Combining the CDR3 with reference TRBV2 and TRBJ2-4 gives the whole variable domain EPEVTQTPSHQVTQMGQEVILRCVPISNHLYFYWYRQILGQKVEFLVSFYNNEISEKSEIFDDQFSVERPDGSNFTLKIRSTKLEDSAMYFCASSRTGQWGTLAKNIQYFGAGTRLSVL.

This clone appeared a single time. The chain is built from TRBV11-2 and TRBJ1-2; 7 bases fit TRBD1. Germline CDR1 is SGHAT and CDR2 is FQNNGV. The trim removed 8 bases at V and 8 bases at J, leaving 14 bases unmatched. The CDR3 extends over 14 amino acids. The DNA of the CDR3 is TGTGCCAGCGGAGCTGGACAGGTCCTATCCGGCTACACCTTC. Translation: CASGAGQVLSGYTF.

V is TRBV11-2 and J is TRBJ2-5; D perhaps matches TRBD2 (7 bases). CDR1 and CDR2 (germline): SGHAT, FQNNGV. The CDR3 spans 15 residues. The germline V and J ends were trimmed by 4 bases and 5 bases, with 17 bases remaining between them. CDR3 coding DNA: TGTGCCAGCAGCTCCTGGGGGGGGCTCGGGGAGACCCAGTACTTC. This codes for CASSSWGGLGETQYF.

Turning to this clone: The germline gene is not matched at one end of the junction; a read error may be the cause. This sequence joins TRBV5-6 and TRBJ1-2, with 10 positions matching TRBD1. This CDR3 region has 15 residues. Germline values: CDR1 SGHDT, CDR2 YYEEEE. The CDR3 loop reads CANSRQGAANYGYTF. CDR3 sequence (DNA): TGTGCCAACAGCCGACAGGGGGCAGCCAACTATGGCTACACCTTC.

V and J are TRBV7-9 and TRBJ2-4; possible D gene TRBD2, 5 bases. CDR3 length: 14 residues. In germline, CDR1 is SEHNR, CDR2 FQNEAQ (reference sequence). The V end was cut by 5 bases, the J end by 12 bases, with 20 bases between. The CDR3, as DNA: TGTGCCAGCAGCCCAACCGCGGACTTATCCAGTCAGTACTTC. Encoded protein: CASSPTADLSSQYF. The whole variable domain, remainder taken from reference TRBV7-9 and TRBJ2-4, is DTGVSQNPRHKITKRGQNVTFRCDPISEHNRLYWYRQTLGQGPEFLTYFQNEAQLEKSRLLSDRFSAERPKGSFSTLEIQRTEQGDSAMYLCASSPTADLSSQYFGAGTRLSVL.

V usage is TRBV27 and J usage is TRBJ2-1, with unresolved D. The CDR3 contains 13 residues. Germline CDR1 MNHEY, CDR2 SMNVEV (reference sequence). Trimming removed 2 bases at V and 10 bases at J, with 12 bases between. CDR3 residues: CASSLIRTGEQFF. CDR3 in DNA: TGTGCCAGCAGTTTAATAAGGACGGGCGAGCAGTTCTTC.

V and J are TRBV7-9 and TRBJ2-1, with 9 bases fitting TRBD2. Germline values: CDR1 SEHNR, CDR2 FQNEAQ (reference sequence). V lost 2 bases, J lost 0 bases, and 8 bases stayed unmatched. This CDR3 spans 18 amino acids. The CDR3 region is CASSLNLAGPLSYNEQFF. DNA for the CDR3: TGTGCCAGCAGCTTAAATCTAGCGGGACCCCTCTCCTACAATGAGCAGTTCTTC.

This clone was seen a few times. The chain employs TRBV11-2 and TRBJ1-2; TRBD1 matches 10 bases. V shed 5 bases, J shed 4 bases, and the junction held 10 bases outside the gene matches. The CDR3 has 16 residues. Germline assignment: CDR1 SGHAT and CDR2 FQNNGV. The CDR3 loop is CASSHPTGGPIYGYTF. The CDR3 DNA reads TGTGCCAGCAGCCACCCGACAGGGGGCCCTATCTATGGCTACACCTTC.

V usage is TRBV19 and J usage is TRBJ2-4; 10 bases fit TRBD2. This CDR3 has 14 amino acids. The V gene end was trimmed by 5 bases and the J gene end by 7 bases; junction bases not matched to a gene: 5. In germline, CDR1 is LNHDA, CDR2 SQIVND (reference sequence). The chain's CDR3 is CASSQASGSNIQYF. The CDR3 DNA follows: TGTGCCAGTAGTCAAGCTAGCGGGAGCAACATTCAGTACTTC.

This CDR3 is CASSRLAGTVETQYF. The CDR3, as DNA: TGTGCCAGCAGTCGACTAGCGGGAACGGTGGAGACCCAGTACTTC. The chain has TRBV16 and TRBJ2-5; 11 positions agree with TRBD2. Unmatched junction bases numbered 8, after V lost 6 bases and J lost 5 bases. There are 15 residues in the CDR3. Per the germline V gene, CDR1 is KGHSY and CDR2 is FQNENV.

The chain has TRBV15 and TRBJ2-7; D perhaps matches TRBD2 (6 bases). V gave up 1 base and J gave up 7 bases, with 8 bases separating them. This CDR3 is 12 amino acids long. CDR1 is LNHNV and CDR2 is YYDKDF in the germline V gene (reference sequence). The CDR3 DNA reads as TGTGCCACCAGCAGAGTGCGGGGTGAGCAGTACTTC. Its protein product is CATSRVRGEQYF.

The chain joins TRBV28 to TRBJ2-7; D might be TRBD1 or TRBD2, each matching 5 bases. The CDR3 totals 11 residues. Germline assignment: CDR1 MDHEN and CDR2 SYDVKM. Trimming stripped 8 bases from V and 4 bases from J, with 9 bases between. CDR3 in amino acids: CASGTQYEQYF. The CDR3 DNA reads as TGTGCCAGCGGGACCCAATACGAGCAGTACTTC. The complete variable domain, with remaining parts taken from reference TRBV28 and TRBJ2-7, reads DVKVTQSSRYLVKRTGEKVFLECVQDMDHENMFWYRQDPGLGLRLIYFSYDVKMKEKGDIPEGYSVSREKKERFSLILESASTNQTSMYLCASGTQYEQYFGPGTRLTVT.

This rearrangement joins TRBV28 to TRBJ2-5; the D gene is possibly TRBD1 (6 bases). CDR1 is MDHEN and CDR2 is SYDVKM in the germline V gene. The V and J ends lost 6 bases and 4 bases respectively, with 15 bases between them. This CDR3 is built from 14 residues. In nucleotides, the CDR3 is TGTGCCAGCAGCCACCGCCACAGGGCAGAGACCCAGTACTTC. Translated: CASSHRHRAETQYF.

The CDR3 sequence is CASSYRGQDSPLHF. CDR3 sequence (DNA): TGTGCCAGCAGTTACCGAGGGCAAGATTCACCCCTCCACTTT. This chain joins TRBV6-6 and TRBJ1-6; D uncertain. V was shortened by 2 bases and J by 8 bases, with 10 bases between the two germline ends. The CDR3 sequence is 14 residues long. Per the germline V gene, CDR1 is MNHNY and CDR2 is SVGAGI (reference sequence).